These T cell receptor beta chains were read from a single sample in a study of shared clonotypes between healthy human individuals. The assay was immunoSEQ multiplex PCR, and TCRdb's table has in-frame clones only and misses some. Of about 480,000 clones listed, 60% to 85% are singletons. Sequenced material: PBMCs. These receptors all stem from a woman between 35 and 50 years old in good health. Some clones in this sample may be carry-over from other donors' samples. Both conserved end residues are part of each CDR3. A D gene is named only where the DNA matches it firmly. Clone size appears in some rows only: once, few, many, or a class for an expanded clone.

J,D,size,V,DNA,CDR3
TRBJ2-5,NA,NA,TRBV30,TGTGCCTGGACCCCGTGGGAAACGGAGACCCAGTACTTC,CAWTPWETETQYF
TRBJ2-7,TRBD1,NA,TRBV19,TGTGCCAGTAGTTCGCCTACGGACAGGAACTCCTACGAGCAGTACTTC,CASSSPTDRNSYEQYF
TRBJ1-1,TRBD1,NA,TRBV30,TGTGCCTGGGCTATGGACAGGGACACTGAAGCTTTCTTT,CAWAMDRDTEAFF
TRBJ2-3,TRBD2,NA,TRBV5-4,TGTGCCAGCAGCTTGGTAGCGGGGGGCACAGATACGCAGTATTTT,CASSLVAGGTDTQYF
TRBJ2-3,NA,NA,TRBV7-2,TGTGCCAGCAGCCAGCAAACCGATACGCAGTATTTT,CASSQQTDTQYF
TRBJ2-1,TRBD2,NA,TRBV7-2,TGTGCCAGCAGCCGAAGCGGGAGCGGGTACAATGAGCAGTTCTTC,CASSRSGSGYNEQFF
TRBJ2-2,NA,NA,TRBV19,TGTGCCAGTAGTATACAGGCGTTCGTCTTTGCCGGGGAGCTGTTTTTT,CASSIQAFVFAGELFF
TRBJ2-5,TRBD2,NA,TRBV28,TGTGCCAGCAGTCGGGCGCGGGGGATCGTGGGGACCCAGTACTTC,CASSRARGIVGTQYF
TRBJ1-6,NA,NA,TRBV5-1,TGCGCCAGCAGCCAACGGACCGGCGGGCCACCCCTCCACTTT,CASSQRTGGPPLHF
TRBJ1-4,NA,NA,TRBV13,TGTGCCAGCAGCCGGACCCATGAAAAACTGTTTTTT,CASSRTHEKLFF
TRBJ1-1,TRBD1,NA,TRBV10-3,TGTGCCATCAGTGAGTCCACAGGGGAGACTGAAGCTTTCTTT,CAISESTGETEAFF
TRBJ2-7,NA,NA,TRBV2,TGTGCCAGCAGTTCGACGGACCGAGTGGGGCTCGAGCAGTACTTC,CASSSTDRVGLEQYF
TRBJ1-5,TRBD1,NA,TRBV18,TGTGCCAGCTCAGCCGGGACAGGGTCACATCAGCCCCAGCATTTT,CASSAGTGSHQPQHF
TRBJ2-7,NA,once,TRBV2,TGTGCCAGCAGCCCGGGATCGGGCACCTACGAGCAGTACTTC,CASSPGSGTYEQYF
TRBJ1-1,NA,NA,TRBV6-1,TGTGCCAGCAGTGCACTACAGGGTGCCACTGAAGCTTTCTTT,CASSALQGATEAFF
TRBJ2-1,TRBD2,NA,TRBV7-8,TGTGCCAGCAGCTTAGCGACCGCCCCCGGGACTAGCGGGAGGCCAGAGCAGTTCTTC,CASSLATAPGTSGRPEQFF
TRBJ1-1,NA,NA,TRBV28,TGTGCCAGCAGTTTACCGGGAAGATTGAACACTGAAGCTTTCTTT,CASSLPGRLNTEAFF
TRBJ2-5,NA,NA,TRBV4-1,TGCGCCAGCAGCCAAGATAGCGCGGGCCGGTACCAAGAGACCCAGTACTTC,CASSQDSAGRYQETQYF
TRBJ2-4,NA,NA,TRBV19,TGTGCCAGTAGTATAGGAGGTGGAGGACTCGCGCTAGCCAAAAACATTCAGTACTTC,CASSIGGGGLALAKNIQYF
TRBJ2-1,TRBD1,NA,TRBV6-1,TGTGCCAGCAGTGTAAGGACAGGGGGCTACAATGAGCAGTTCTTC,CASSVRTGGYNEQFF
TRBJ2-6,NA,NA,TRBV2,TGTGCCAGCCAGCTCTCTGGGGCCAACGTCCTGACTTTC,CASQLSGANVLTF
TRBJ2-1,TRBD1,NA,TRBV29-1,TGCAGCGTTACCAGAGGCGCCGGGACAGCCTTATACAATGAGCAGTTCTTC,CSVTRGAGTALYNEQFF
TRBJ2-3,NA,NA,TRBV11-1,TGTGCCAGCAGCTATTATTCGCCCAACACAGATACGCAGTATTTT,CASSYYSPNTDTQYF
TRBJ2-1,TRBD1,NA,TRBV7-3,TGTGCCAGCAGCTTAGCCCGGGACAGAGGGTCTCTGGGTGAGCAGTTCTTC,CASSLARDRGSLGEQFF
TRBJ1-3,TRBD1,few,TRBV18,TGTGCCAGCTCACCCTCCCGACAGGGAGCCGGAAACACCATATATTTT,CASSPSRQGAGNTIYF
TRBJ1-3,NA,NA,TRBV18,TGTGCCAGCACCGAAGGACGGGCCTCTGGAAACACCATATATTTT,CASTEGRASGNTIYF
TRBJ2-1,NA,few,TRBV6-4,TGTGCCAGCAGTGGGGGTACTGAGCAGTTCTTC,CASSGGTEQFF
TRBJ1-2,NA,NA,TRBV10-3,TGTGCCATCAGCGGGGAACAGGACGGTGGCTACACCTTC,CAISGEQDGGYTF
TRBJ2-1,TRBD2,NA,TRBV7-3,TGTGCCAGCAGCTATCCGGGACTAGCGGGAGACAATGAGCAGTTCTTC,CASSYPGLAGDNEQFF
TRBJ1-5,TRBD1,NA,TRBV6-6,TGTGCCAGCAGCTCGACAGGGACCCAGCCCCAGCATTTT,CASSSTGTQPQHF
TRBJ2-6,NA,NA,TRBV6-4,TGTGCCAGCAGTGCCTACAGGGACCACTCTGGGGCCAACGTCCTGACTTTC,CASSAYRDHSGANVLTF
TRBJ1-1,NA,NA,TRBV7-8,TGTGCCAGCAGCTTAGAGGCCGGGGGTTGGGACACTGAAGCTTTCTTT,CASSLEAGGWDTEAFF
TRBJ1-4,NA,NA,TRBV10-3,TGTGCCATCCAGGACAGCGCTAATGAAAAACTGTTTTTT,CAIQDSANEKLFF
TRBJ2-2,TRBD1,NA,TRBV29-1,TGCAGCGTTGAATCACCACGGGACAGCTTTTCCACCGGGGAGCTGTTTTTT,CSVESPRDSFSTGELFF
TRBJ1-2,NA,NA,TRBV7-2,TGTGCCAGCAGTTCTTGGAACTATGGCTACACCTTC,CASSSWNYGYTF
TRBJ2-3,TRBD1,NA,TRBV27,TGTGCCAGCAGTTCAACACAGGGGAGCGGCACAGATACGCAGTATTTT,CASSSTQGSGTDTQYF
TRBJ1-6,TRBD1,NA,TRBV29-1,TGCAGCGTGGGGACAGGGGAGGCGAATTCACCCCTCCACTTT,CSVGTGEANSPLHF
TRBJ2-7,NA,NA,TRBV28,TGTGCCAGCAGACTAGGAGACTACGAGCAGTACTTC,CASRLGDYEQYF
TRBJ1-5,NA,once,TRBV10-3,TGTGCCATCAGCCAGCAGGGTGGCAATCAGCCCCAGCATTTT,CAISQQGGNQPQHF
TRBJ2-7,NA,NA,TRBV30,TGTGCCTGGAGTGTTGAATTCCGACCCTACGAGCAGTACTTC,CAWSVEFRPYEQYF
TRBJ2-1,NA,NA,TRBV18,TGTGCCAGCTCACCGTCCTCCAGGGAGAATGAGCAGTTCTTC,CASSPSSRENEQFF
TRBJ2-3,NA,NA,TRBV19,TGTGCCAGTAGTATGTTCGGGGGAATAGATACGCAGTATTTT,CASSMFGGIDTQYF
TRBJ1-1,NA,once,TRBV10-3,TGTGCCATCAGCCGAGAGGGGGACACTGAAGCTTTCTTT,CAISREGDTEAFF
TRBJ2-5,NA,NA,TRBV5-1,TGCGCCAGCAGCTTGGTTAACTTTCAAGAGACCCAGTACTTC,CASSLVNFQETQYF
TRBJ1-4,NA,NA,TRBV18,TGTGCCAGCTCACCACGGCCCCGGGGAGAGGGGGATGAAAAACTGTTTTTT,CASSPRPRGEGDEKLFF
TRBJ2-5,NA,NA,TRBV6-1,TGTGCCAGCAGTGGGGGATCTGGCAGGGAGACCCAGTACTTC,CASSGGSGRETQYF
TRBJ2-5,NA,few,TRBV10-2,TGCGCCAGCAGTGACCCCGGGTTGAGGACAAACTTC,CASSDPGLRTNF